The present T cell receptor (beta chain) was sequenced within a study of blood T cell repertoires in COVID-19. Methods used by the authors: For nucleated cells, counts were estimated from reference gene primer amplification. Generated by immunoSEQ multiplex PCR, the TCRdb table keeps only in-frame clones and is missing some. Clonal size and the V and J genes are those of that table, whereas D and trimming came from the DNA. Counted here are approximately 150,000 clones, 88% occurring once; the ten biggest clones make up around 1.9%. CDR1 and CDR2 from the germline V gene are SGHNT and YYREEE (reference sequence). The CDR3 covers 16 residues. Trimming at V came to 4 bases and at J to 6 bases, leaving 12 bases not matched to a gene.

This receptor was taken from a man between 65 and 85 years old with acute or convalescent COVID-19. The rearrangement links TRBV5-4 to TRBJ2-1; 8 positions match TRBD2. Sample: peripheral blood. CDR3 coding DNA: TGTGCCAGCAGCACTCAAATAGGACTAGCTGGCAATGAGCAGTTCTTC. It translates to CASSTQIGLAGNEQFF.